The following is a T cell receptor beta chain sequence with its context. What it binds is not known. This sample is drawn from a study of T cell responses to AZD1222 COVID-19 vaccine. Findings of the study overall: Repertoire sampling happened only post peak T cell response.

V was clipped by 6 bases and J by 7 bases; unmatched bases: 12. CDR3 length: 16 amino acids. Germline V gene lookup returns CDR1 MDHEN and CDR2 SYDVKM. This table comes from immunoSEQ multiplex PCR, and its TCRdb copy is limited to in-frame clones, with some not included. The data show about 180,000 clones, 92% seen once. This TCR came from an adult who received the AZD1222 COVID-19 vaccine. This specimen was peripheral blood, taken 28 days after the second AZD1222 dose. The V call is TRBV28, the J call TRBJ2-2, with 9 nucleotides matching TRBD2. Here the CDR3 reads CASRPGLAGEVGELFF. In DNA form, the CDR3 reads TGTGCCAGCAGACCGGGATTAGCGGGAGAGGTCGGGGAGCTGTTTTTT.